The clone carrying this T cell receptor (beta chain) appeared many times. Germline V CDR1 and CDR2: SGHDT, YYEEEE. This CDR3 is 13 amino acids long. Deletions cut 4 bases from V and 7 bases from J, with 14 bases between. The sample belongs to a study of metastatic and nonmetastatic thyroid tumors. Via MiXCR, TCRdb re-called the PCR reads. The sample contains about 20,000 clones, roughly an eighth of which appear only once. Treatment of any kind had been given to no patient before thyroid surgery. The source of this sequence is a male donor with papillary thyroid cancer or a benign thyroid nodule (not recorded which). Some clones in this sample may be carry-over from other donors' samples. Sequencing was performed on blood. V and J are TRBV5-6 and TRBJ1-2, with a possible D match to TRBD1 (5 bases). The CDR3 nucleotides are TGTGCCAGCAGCCCGGGGCAGGGTTTTGGCTACACCTTC. It codes for CASSPGQGFGYTF.